These 21 T cell receptor beta chains were sequenced from one sample in a study of OX40 agonist ivuxolimab in advanced cancers. TCRdb's copy holds only in-frame clones and misses some; the assay was immunoSEQ multiplex PCR. The repertoire holds some 80,000 clones, with about four fifths as singletons. Sample: CD4+ or CD8+ T cells sorted from blood, taken in a trial of the OX40 agonist ivuxolimab. These receptors all come from an adult with an advanced solid tumor such as melanoma, head and neck, liver or kidney cancer.

The V call is TRBV5-1, the J call TRBJ1-4; D unresolved. This CDR3 has 16 amino acids. Germline V lookup: CDR1 SGHRS, CDR2 YFSETQ. Trimming took off 0 bases at V and 6 bases at J, with 15 bases between the two ends. The CDR3 reads CASSLEGRGGDEKLFF. CDR3 sequence (DNA): TGCGCCAGCAGCTTGGAAGGTCGGGGAGGAGATGAAAAACTGTTTTTT.

By share, this clone ranks as medium-sized. V gene TRBV11-2 combines with J gene TRBJ2-4; D ambiguous. Germline V gene sequence: CDR1 SGHAT, CDR2 FQNNGV. The CDR3 totals 14 residues. Trimming shortened V by 1 base and J by 0 bases, and 4 bases separated the two germline ends. The CDR3 sequence: CASSLALAKNIQYF. The CDR3 DNA reads as TGTGCCAGCAGCTTAGCGCTAGCCAAAAACATTCAGTACTTC.

The rearrangement uses TRBV4-1 and TRBJ1-5, with 10 bases matching TRBD1. Germline CDR1 MGHRA, CDR2 YSYEKL. The V segment lost 4 bases and the J segment 5 bases; nucleotides outside the gene matches: 2. The CDR3 sequence is 14 residues long. In DNA, the CDR3 is TGCGCCAGCAGCCGGACAGGGGGTGATCAGCCCCAGCATTTT. Translation gives CASSRTGGDQPQHF.

The chain couples TRBV4-3 to TRBJ2-3; no reliable D call. This CDR3 region has 17 residues. CDR1 and CDR2 (germline): LGHNA, YSLEER. Trimming took off 0 bases at V and 0 bases at J, with 13 bases between the two ends. The DNA of the CDR3 is TGCGCCAGCAGCCAAGATCTCATGACTCTTAGCACAGATACGCAGTATTTT. Its protein is CASSQDLMTLSTDTQYF.

The chain links TRBV19 to TRBJ2-7; D call uncertain. The CDR3 is 14 amino acids. V was clipped by 7 bases and J by 3 bases, with 16 bases between them. Per germline, CDR1 LNHDA and CDR2 SQIVND (reference sequence). CDR3 sequence reads: CASKAGAFFYEQYF. CDR3 bases: TGTGCCAGTAAGGCAGGAGCCTTCTTCTACGAGCAGTACTTC.

The V gene is TRBV5-1, the J gene TRBJ2-1, with 7 bases identical to TRBD2. V lost 5 bases and J lost 1; bases outside the gene matches: 3. The CDR3 extends over 14 amino acids. Germline lookup yields CDR1 SGHRS and CDR2 YFSETQ. The CDR3 nucleotides read TGCGCCAGCAGGGCTAGCGGTTCCTACAATGAGCAGTTCTTC. Amino acid sequence: CASRASGSYNEQFF.

V is TRBV4-1 and J is TRBJ2-2; 9 bases map to TRBD1. V lost 1 base, J lost 6 bases, and 3 bases stayed unmatched. CDR1 and CDR2 from the germline V gene are MGHRA and YSYEKL. The CDR3 is made up of 15 amino acids. The CDR3 bases are TGCGCCAGCAGCCAAGCCGGGACAGGGTCCGGGGAGCTGTTTTTT. It yields the protein CASSQAGTGSGELFF.

The rearrangement joins TRBV5-1 to TRBJ2-1, with TRBD1 as a possible D gene (6 bases). Deletions cut 4 bases from V and 4 bases from J, with 12 bases between. CDR3 size: 14 residues. The germline gives CDR1 SGHRS, CDR2 YFSETQ. CDR3 bases: TGCGCCAGCAGCACTGGACAGAATTACAATGAGCAGTTCTTC. It is translated as CASSTGQNYNEQFF.

This clone was detected a few times. The chain uses TRBV11-3 and TRBJ2-3; 12 bases map to TRBD2. Germline loops: CDR1 SGHNT, CDR2 YENEEA. CDR3 size: 20 residues. J was trimmed by 1 base and V by 5 bases; bases with no gene match: 16. The CDR3 sequence is CASSPHPWASGGGRTDTQYF. The CDR3 bases are TGTGCCAGCAGCCCCCACCCTTGGGCTAGCGGGGGGGGACGCACAGATACGCAGTATTTT.

V is TRBV19 and J is TRBJ1-6; TRBD1 is a possible D gene (5 bases). This CDR3 comprises 15 residues. In germline, CDR1 is LNHDA, CDR2 SQIVND (reference sequence). With 10 bases removed from V and 4 bases from J, the gap between germline ends came to 17 bases. CDR3 nucleotide sequence: TGTGCCACCGGGGGAGCAGGGACGTATAATTCACCCCTCCACTTT. It is translated as CATGGAGTYNSPLHF.

J is TRBJ2-3 and V is TRBV30; 13 positions agree with TRBD2. This CDR3 has 14 residues. In germline, CDR1 is GTSNPN, CDR2 SVGIG (reference sequence). After removal of 6 bases from V and 4 bases from J, the junction contained 4 bases not matched to a gene. The CDR3 spells CACRGTSGADTQYF. Written as DNA, the CDR3 is TGTGCCTGTAGGGGGACTAGCGGGGCAGATACGCAGTATTTT. The full variable domain, in which reference TRBV30 and TRBJ2-3 provide the parts outside the CDR3, is SQTIHQWPATLVQPVGSPLSLECTVEGTSNPNLYWYRQAAGRGLQLLFYSVGIGQISSEVPQNLSASRPQDRQFILSSKKLLLSDSGFYLCACRGTSGADTQYFGPGTRLTVL.

The CDR3 DNA is TGTGCCTGGAGTGTTGATCGCAGGGGTGTGGGAAACACCATATATTTT. Its translation: CAWSVDRRGVGNTIYF. The chain has TRBV30 and TRBJ1-3, with D tentatively TRBD1 (6 bases). The CDR3 is 16 residues long. Germline loops: CDR1 GTSNPN, CDR2 SVGIG (reference sequence). Trimming shortened V by 0 bases and J by 4 bases, and 16 bases separated the two germline ends. The entire variable domain, with the rest obtained from reference TRBV30 and TRBJ1-3, is as follows: SQTIHQWPATLVQPVGSPLSLECTVEGTSNPNLYWYRQAAGRGLQLLFYSVGIGQISSEVPQNLSASRPQDRQFILSSKKLLLSDSGFYLCAWSVDRRGVGNTIYFGEGSWLTVV.

J is TRBJ1-2 and V is TRBV19; TRBD1 might be the D (6 bases). Trimming left V 5 bases short and J 1 base short, with 11 bases between. The CDR3 is 14 residues long. From germline, CDR1 is LNHDA and CDR2 SQIVND (reference sequence). DNA for the CDR3: TGTGCCAGTAGTGGCCAGGGGATTAACTATGGCTACACCTTC. This codes for CASSGQGINYGYTF.

V usage is TRBV7-8 and J usage is TRBJ2-7; TRBD2 aligns across 8 bases. CDR3 length equals 15 residues. V trimming: 6 bases; J trimming: 3 bases; junction bases outside the gene matches: 10. CDR1 is SGHVS and CDR2 is FQNEAQ in the germline V gene. Written as DNA, the CDR3 is TGTGCCAGCAGTTTTATAGCGGGGACAAACTACGAGCAGTACTTC. Translated: CASSFIAGTNYEQYF.

The rearrangement joins TRBV5-6 to TRBJ1-4; no definite D call. Trimming took off 5 bases at V and 8 bases at J, with 16 bases between the two ends. The CDR3 extends over 14 amino acids. Germline CDR1 reads SGHDT; CDR2 reads YYEEEE. The CDR3 region has the DNA TGTGCCAGCAGTGACGGAGGGTTTTCGGAAAAACTGTTTTTT. Its protein product is CASSDGGFSEKLFF.

V gene TRBV12-5 combines with J gene TRBJ2-5; 8 positions agree with TRBD2. CDR1 is LGHNT, CDR2 FRNRAP, per germline. The trim removed 1 base at V and 5 bases at J, leaving 3 bases unmatched. The CDR3 contains 14 residues. The CDR3 is CASGLAGGRETQYF. The CDR3 region has the DNA TGTGCTAGTGGTTTGGCGGGGGGGCGGGAGACCCAGTACTTC.

This clone showed up just a few times. The rearrangement joins TRBV13 to TRBJ2-1; possibly TRBD1 for D (6 bases). Germline lookup yields CDR1 PRHDT and CDR2 FYEKMQ (reference sequence). V was pared by 1 base and J by 1 base, with 11 bases between. The CDR3 is 16 amino acids. The CDR3 bases are TGTGCCAGCAGCTTAGTGGCAGGGGATTCCTACAATGAGCAGTTCTTC. Translating gives CASSLVAGDSYNEQFF.

The chain employs TRBV11-2 and TRBJ1-6; D is uncertain. CDR1 SGHAT and CDR2 FQNNGV come from the germline V gene. The CDR3 is 13 residues long. The V gene lost 3 bases and the J gene lost 8 bases, with 8 bases spanning the gap. The CDR3 DNA sequence: TGTGCCAGCAGCTTTGTTGAGGATTCACCCCTCCACTTT. Amino acid sequence: CASSFVEDSPLHF.

This chain uses TRBV19 with TRBJ2-1, with D perhaps TRBD1 (6 bases). The germline CDR1 and CDR2 sequences are LNHDA and SQIVND (reference sequence). The V and J ends lost 8 bases and 5 bases respectively, with 13 bases between them. There are 13 residues in the CDR3. CDR3 DNA: TGTGCCAGTCTAAACAGGGTCCACAATGAGCAGTTCTTC. Protein sequence: CASLNRVHNEQFF.

The chain joins TRBV11-3 to TRBJ2-7, with D possibly TRBD1 on 6 matching bases. V was cut by 0 bases and J by 4 bases, with 28 bases left in between. This CDR3 is 20 amino acids long. The V gene's germline CDR1 is SGHNT and CDR2 YENEEA. Here the CDR3 reads CASSLDTWAGRNRDVYEQYF. As DNA, the CDR3 is TGTGCCAGCAGCTTAGATACTTGGGCCGGCCGAAACAGGGATGTTTACGAGCAGTACTTC. Supplemented by reference TRBV11-3 and TRBJ2-7, the full variable domain reads EAGVVQSPRYKIIEKKQPVAFWCNPISGHNTLYWYLQNLGQGPELLIRYENEEAVDDSQLPKDRFSAERLKGVDSTLKIQPAELGDSAVYLCASSLDTWAGRNRDVYEQYFGPGTRLTVT.

V gene TRBV4-2 combines with J gene TRBJ1-1; unclear D gene. Germline V lookup: CDR1 LGHNA, CDR2 YNFKEQ. Deletions cut 1 base from V and 4 bases from J, with 10 bases between. The CDR3 length is 14 residues. CDR3 sequence: CASSQAEASTEAFF. CDR3 DNA sequence: TGTGCCAGCAGCCAAGCGGAGGCGAGCACTGAAGCTTTCTTT.